This is a list of T cell receptor beta chains from one sample in a study of early T cells in non-severe SARS-CoV-2 infection. TCRdb called the 5' RACE reads again in MiXCR, with one record for every CDR3 protein. The sample consists of tens of thousands of distinct CDR3 sequences, about 15% of them appearing once. The source was whole blood, collected at baseline. The receptors stem from an adult who was a healthcare worker with PCR-confirmed SARS-CoV-2 infection or an uninfected control (not recorded which). Both conserved end residues are part of each CDR3. A D gene is named only where the DNA matches it firmly. The size of a clone is reported for some rows only, either as once, few or many, or as a class for expanded clones.

J | D | V | size | DNA | CDR3
TRBJ1-2 | TRBD1 | TRBV20-1 | - | TGCAGTGCTAGAGAGCGGACAGGGTATGGCTACACCTTC | CSARERTGYGYTF
TRBJ2-7 | TRBD2 | TRBV5-6 | - | TGTGCCAGCAGCTTGCTAGCGGCCTACGAGCAGTACTTC | CASSLLAAYEQYF
TRBJ1-1 | - | TRBV5-1 | few | TGCGCCAGCGGTTCCGGGCCGACGTCGACTGAAGCTTTCTTT | CASGSGPTSTEAFF
TRBJ2-1 | - | TRBV18 | - | TGTGCCAGCTCACCGCTACCATTATCCGGGGATAATGAGCAGTTCTTC | CASSPLPLSGDNEQFF
TRBJ2-1 | TRBD2 | TRBV9 | many | TGTGCCAGCAGCCCCAACCCTAGCGGGTGGTCAGATGAGCAGTTCTTC | CASSPNPSGWSDEQFF
TRBJ2-3 | - | TRBV7-2 | - | TGTGTCAGCAGCTTAGCGCAGACAGCGTGGGATACGCAGTATTTT | CVSSLAQTAWDTQYF
TRBJ2-4 | - | TRBV12-3/TRBV12-4 | - | TGTGCCAGCAGTTTAGGCAGGGCCAAAAACATTCAGTACTTC | CASSLGRAKNIQYF
TRBJ2-3 | - | TRBV5-1 | few | TGCGCCAGCAGCTCCGGACTTACTAGCACAGATACGCAGTATTTT | CASSSGLTSTDTQYF
TRBJ1-2 | - | TRBV20-1 | - | TGCAGTGCTCCCGATCCCCGGACCCTGGGCTACACCTTC | CSAPDPRTLGYTF
TRBJ2-7 | TRBD1 | TRBV5-1 | many | TGCGCCAGCAGCTTACAGGGGACCTACGAGCAGTACTTC | CASSLQGTYEQYF
TRBJ1-2 | - | TRBV12-3/TRBV12-4 | - | TGTGCCAGCAGTTTTGGGGAAGGAGGTCTTGGCTATGGCTACACCTTC | CASSFGEGGLGYGYTF
TRBJ2-2 | - | TRBV2 | many | TGTGCCAGCAGTGAAGGGGCCCGCTACTTGAACACCGGGGAGCTGTTTTTT | CASSEGARYLNTGELFF
TRBJ2-7 | TRBD2 | TRBV28 | - | TGTGCCAGCAGTTTACGCCTAGCGGGAGGGAACGAGCAGTACTTC | CASSLRLAGGNEQYF
TRBJ2-6 | TRBD1 | TRBV28 | many | TGTGCCAGCAGTCCGCGACAGGGCTACGGGGCCAACGTCCTGACTTTC | CASSPRQGYGANVLTF
TRBJ1-4 | - | TRBV12-3/TRBV12-4 | - | TGTGCCAGCAGTTATCAAGAGAGCAGAAAACTGTTTTTT | CASSYQESRKLFF
TRBJ2-7 | - | TRBV27 | - | TGTGCCAGCAGTTTGTCGGGACCACCCGACGAGCAGTACTTC | CASSLSGPPDEQYF
TRBJ2-5 | - | TRBV6-5 | - | TGTGCCAGCAGTTACTCGCAGGGGCCGTCCTCCCCCCAAGAGACCCAGTACTTC | CASSYSQGPSSPQETQYF
TRBJ2-1 | - | TRBV19 | - | TGTGCCAGTAGTATGCACAGAAAGAGCTCCTACAATGAGCAGTTCTTC | CASSMHRKSSYNEQFF
TRBJ2-7 | - | TRBV28 | few | TGTGCCAGCAGTCGACAGCACTCCTACGAGCAGTACTTC | CASSRQHSYEQYF
TRBJ2-7 | TRBD2 | TRBV20-1 | few | TGCAGTGCTAAACTAGCGGCGTACGAGCAGTACTTC | CSAKLAAYEQYF
TRBJ2-7 | - | TRBV7-6 | - | TGTGCCAGCAGCCAGACAGGCTCTGAGCAGTACTTC | CASSQTGSEQYF
TRBJ2-3 | - | TRBV7-6 | few | TGTGCCAGCAGCCACCGTGTCAGCACAGATACGCAGTATTTT | CASSHRVSTDTQYF
TRBJ1-3 | - | TRBV12-3/TRBV12-4 | few | TGTGCCAGCAGTTTTGGGACTGGAAACACCATATATTTT | CASSFGTGNTIYF
TRBJ2-7 | TRBD1 | TRBV7-8 | - | TGTGCCAGCAGCTTAGGAACGACAGGGGGGTCATACGAGCAGTACTTC | CASSLGTTGGSYEQYF
TRBJ2-1 | TRBD2 | TRBV12-3/TRBV12-4 | - | TGTGCCAGCAGTTTCCGCTTAGCGGGAGTAGGGATCAATGAGCAGTTCTTC | CASSFRLAGVGINEQFF
TRBJ1-5 | - | TRBV19 | - | TGTGCCAGTAGTATTATGTTCTGGGTCAATCAGCCCCAGCATTTT | CASSIMFWVNQPQHF
TRBJ1-1 | - | TRBV12-3/TRBV12-4 | - | TGTGCCAGCAGCCACGACAGCTTGAACACTGAAGCTTTCTTT | CASSHDSLNTEAFF
TRBJ1-1 | - | TRBV19 | - | TGTGCCAGTAGTATGTGGAAGAACACTGAAGCTTTCTTT | CASSMWKNTEAFF
TRBJ2-4 | TRBD1 | TRBV20-1 | - | TGCAGTGCTAGAGTCCGGACAGGGCCGACCAAAAACATTCAGTACTTC | CSARVRTGPTKNIQYF
TRBJ2-7 | - | TRBV20-1 | few | TGCAGTGCTGAAGGATCCCTGTACGAGCAGTACTTC | CSAEGSLYEQYF
TRBJ2-1 | TRBD1 | TRBV4-1 | - | TGCGCCAGCAGCCAAGTACCGGACAGGGAGTTTGCCAGCTCCTACAATGAGCAGTTCTTC | CASSQVPDREFASSYNEQFF